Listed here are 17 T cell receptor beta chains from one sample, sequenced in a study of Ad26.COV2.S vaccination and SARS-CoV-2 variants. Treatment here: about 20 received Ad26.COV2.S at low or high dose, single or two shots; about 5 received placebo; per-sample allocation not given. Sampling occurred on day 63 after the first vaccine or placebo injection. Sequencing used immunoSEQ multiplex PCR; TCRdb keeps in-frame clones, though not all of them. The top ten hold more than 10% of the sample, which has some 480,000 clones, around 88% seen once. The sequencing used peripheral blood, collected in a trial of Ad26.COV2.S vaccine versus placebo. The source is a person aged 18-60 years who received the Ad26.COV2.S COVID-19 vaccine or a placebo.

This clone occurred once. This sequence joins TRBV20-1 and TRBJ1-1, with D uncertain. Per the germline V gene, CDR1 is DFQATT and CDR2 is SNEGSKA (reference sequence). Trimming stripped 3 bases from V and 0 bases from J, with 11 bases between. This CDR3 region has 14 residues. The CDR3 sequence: CSASAATLNTEAFF. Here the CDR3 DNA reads TGCAGTGCTAGTGCAGCCACTCTGAACACTGAAGCTTTCTTT.

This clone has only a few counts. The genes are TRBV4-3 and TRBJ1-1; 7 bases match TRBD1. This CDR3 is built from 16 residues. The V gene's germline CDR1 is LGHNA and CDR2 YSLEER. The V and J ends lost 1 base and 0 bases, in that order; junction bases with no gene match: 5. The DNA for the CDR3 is TGCGCCAGCAGCCAAGGGCCGGGACAGATGAACACTGAAGCTTTCTTT. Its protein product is CASSQGPGQMNTEAFF.

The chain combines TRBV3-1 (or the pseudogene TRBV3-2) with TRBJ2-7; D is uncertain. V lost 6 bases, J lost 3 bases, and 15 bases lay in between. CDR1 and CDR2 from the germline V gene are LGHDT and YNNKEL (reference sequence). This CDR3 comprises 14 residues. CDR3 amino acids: CASRRNSESYEQYF. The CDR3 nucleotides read TGTGCCAGCAGGCGGAACTCGGAGAGCTACGAGCAGTACTTC.

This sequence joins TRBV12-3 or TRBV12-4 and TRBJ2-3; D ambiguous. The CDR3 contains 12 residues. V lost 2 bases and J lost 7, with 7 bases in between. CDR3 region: CASSLFGNTQYF. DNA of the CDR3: TGTGCCAGCAGTTTATTCGGAAATACGCAGTATTTT.

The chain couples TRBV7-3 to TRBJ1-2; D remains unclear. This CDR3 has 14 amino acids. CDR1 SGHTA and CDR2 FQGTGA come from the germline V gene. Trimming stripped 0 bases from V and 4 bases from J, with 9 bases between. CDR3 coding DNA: TGTGCCAGCAGCTTAACGGCTCGGAGCTATGGCTACACCTTC. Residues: CASSLTARSYGYTF.

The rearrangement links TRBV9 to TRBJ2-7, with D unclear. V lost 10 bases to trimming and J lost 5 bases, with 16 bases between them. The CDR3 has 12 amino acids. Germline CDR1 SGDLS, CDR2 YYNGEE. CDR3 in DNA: TGTGCCCCTTCCGGCGACCCCCACGAGCAGTACTTC. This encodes CAPSGDPHEQYF.

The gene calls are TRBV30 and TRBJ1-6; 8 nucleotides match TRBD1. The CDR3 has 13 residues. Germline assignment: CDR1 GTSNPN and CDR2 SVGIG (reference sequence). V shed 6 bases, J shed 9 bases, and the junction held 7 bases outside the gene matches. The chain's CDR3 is CACQQGARSPLHF. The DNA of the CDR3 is TGTGCCTGCCAGCAGGGGGCGCGTTCACCCCTCCACTTT.

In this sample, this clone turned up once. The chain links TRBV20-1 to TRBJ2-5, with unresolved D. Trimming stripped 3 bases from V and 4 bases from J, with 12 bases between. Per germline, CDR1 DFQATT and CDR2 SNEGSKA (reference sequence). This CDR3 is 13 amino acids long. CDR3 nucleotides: TGCAGTGCTAGTTTGGAGTTAGGAGAGACCCAGTACTTC. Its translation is CSASLELGETQYF.

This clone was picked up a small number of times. The CDR3 loop is CATRTGAAGNTIYF. CDR3 DNA sequence: TGTGCCACTCGGACCGGGGCGGCGGGAAACACCATATATTTT. This rearrangement joins TRBV19 to TRBJ1-3; D is possibly TRBD1 (5 bases). CDR3 size: 14 residues. Germline values: CDR1 LNHDA, CDR2 SQIVND (reference sequence). V was cut by 10 bases and J by 4 bases, with 17 bases left in between.

In nucleotides, the CDR3 is TGTGCCAGCAGGGCCCGAAGGGGACTAGCGGGAGGGCCTTACAATGAGCAGTTCTTC. It encodes CASRARRGLAGGPYNEQFF. J is TRBJ2-1 and V is TRBV13, with TRBD2 matching over 16 bases. Germline V gene lookup returns CDR1 PRHDT and CDR2 FYEKMQ (reference sequence). V lost 6 bases and J lost 4; bases outside the gene matches: 12. The CDR3 length is 19 residues.

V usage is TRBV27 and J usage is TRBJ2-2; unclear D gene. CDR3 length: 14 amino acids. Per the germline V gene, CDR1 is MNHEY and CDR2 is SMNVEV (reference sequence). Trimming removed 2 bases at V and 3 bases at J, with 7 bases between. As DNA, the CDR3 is TGTGCCAGCAGTTTAAGGCGTCACACCGGGGAGCTGTTTTTT. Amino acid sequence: CASSLRRHTGELFF.

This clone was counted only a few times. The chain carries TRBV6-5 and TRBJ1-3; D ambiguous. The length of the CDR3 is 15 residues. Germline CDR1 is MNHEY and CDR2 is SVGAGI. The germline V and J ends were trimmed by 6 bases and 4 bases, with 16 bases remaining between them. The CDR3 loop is CASRPGSVRGNTIYF. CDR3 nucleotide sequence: TGTGCCAGCAGACCGGGCTCGGTGAGGGGAAACACCATATATTTT.

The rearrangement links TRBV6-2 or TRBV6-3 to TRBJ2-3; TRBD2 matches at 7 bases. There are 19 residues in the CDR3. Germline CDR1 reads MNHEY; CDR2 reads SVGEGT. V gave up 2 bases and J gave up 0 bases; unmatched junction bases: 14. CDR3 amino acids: CASSYKGSGFAPSTDTQYF. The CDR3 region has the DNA TGTGCCAGCAGTTACAAGGGTAGCGGGTTTGCTCCTAGCACAGATACGCAGTATTTT.

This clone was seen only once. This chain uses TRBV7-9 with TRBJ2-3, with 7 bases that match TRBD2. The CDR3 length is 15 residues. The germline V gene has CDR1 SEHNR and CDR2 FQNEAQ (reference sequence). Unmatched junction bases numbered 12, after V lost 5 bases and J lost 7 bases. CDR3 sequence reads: CASSQGGTTYHTQYF. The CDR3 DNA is TGTGCCAGCAGCCAAGGAGGGACTACCTATCATACGCAGTATTTT.

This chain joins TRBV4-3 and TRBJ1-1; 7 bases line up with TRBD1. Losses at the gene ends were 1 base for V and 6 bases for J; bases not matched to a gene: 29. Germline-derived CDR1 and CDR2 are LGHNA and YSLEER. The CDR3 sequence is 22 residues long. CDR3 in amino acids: CASSQGDIAGAGGWDLDAEAFF. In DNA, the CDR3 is TGCGCCAGCAGCCAAGGGGATATAGCTGGCGCAGGGGGATGGGACCTGGATGCTGAAGCTTTCTTT.

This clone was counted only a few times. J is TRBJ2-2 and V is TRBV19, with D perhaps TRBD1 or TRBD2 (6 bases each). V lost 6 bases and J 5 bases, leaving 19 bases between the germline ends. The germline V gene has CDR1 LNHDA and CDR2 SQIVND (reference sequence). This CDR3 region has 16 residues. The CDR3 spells CASSPRLGAGTGELFF. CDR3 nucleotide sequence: TGTGCCAGTAGCCCCAGGTTGGGGGCGGGGACCGGGGAGCTGTTTTTT.

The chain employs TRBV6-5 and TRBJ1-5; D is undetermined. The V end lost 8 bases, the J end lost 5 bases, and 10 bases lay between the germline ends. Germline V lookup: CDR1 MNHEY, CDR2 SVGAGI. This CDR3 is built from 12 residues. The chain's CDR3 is CASGPPYQPQHF. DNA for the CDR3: TGTGCCAGCGGGCCCCCGTATCAGCCCCAGCATTTT.